The sequence of this T cell receptor (beta chain) was determined in a study of blood T cell repertoires in COVID-19. At the level of the study: The cDNA or gDNA used as material had been derived from T cells, B-cell-depleted T cells, or PBMCs.

Profiling relied on immunoSEQ multiplex PCR, and the TCRdb table lists in-frame clones only, not all of them. The sample holds roughly 410,000 clones, approximately 88% seen once. The CDR3 covers 14 residues. Germline V gene lookup returns CDR1 WSHSY and CDR2 SAAADI. The ends lost 9 bases at V and 5 bases at J; junction bases unmatched: 9. The receptor comes from a man between 40 and 49 years old with acute or convalescent COVID-19. Sequencing input: peripheral blood. The rearrangement links TRBV10-2 to TRBJ2-3; 9 bases are a match to TRBD2. The CDR3 DNA follows: TGCGCCAGTAGACTAGCGGAGGGGGTAGATACGCAGTATTTT. Residues: CASRLAEGVDTQYF.